The 27 T cell receptor beta chains in this list originate from one sample, sequenced in a study of OX40 agonist ivuxolimab in advanced cancers. Data came from immunoSEQ multiplex PCR; TCRdb stores just in-frame clones and leaves some out. The table has about 83,000 clones, over 75% seen once. Sequenced material: CD4+ or CD8+ T cells sorted from blood, taken in a trial of the OX40 agonist ivuxolimab. These receptor sequences come from an adult with an advanced solid tumor such as melanoma, head and neck, liver or kidney cancer.

The V and J genes are TRBV4-3 and TRBJ1-3; no clear D. V shed 0 bases and J shed 7 bases, with 7 bases lying between them. Germline V gene data show CDR1 as LGHNA and CDR2 as YSLEER. This CDR3 is built from 13 residues. The CDR3 DNA reads as TGCGCCAGCAGCCAAGATCAGGTTAACACCATATATTTT. Amino acids: CASSQDQVNTIYF.

This clone showed up just once. This chain joins TRBV5-1 and TRBJ1-1; possible D gene TRBD1, 5 bases. V was cut by 4 bases and J by 6 bases, with 22 bases left in between. The length of the CDR3 is 16 residues. CDR1 and CDR2 from the germline V gene are SGHRS and YFSETQ. CDR3 loop: CASSLGTSGVPAEAFF. CDR3 DNA sequence: TGCGCCAGCAGCCTCGGGACCTCAGGAGTCCCGGCTGAAGCTTTCTTT.

The rearrangement links TRBV28 to TRBJ1-1; no clear D. V lost 6 bases, J lost 5 bases, and 16 bases lay in between. Germline V gene sequence: CDR1 MDHEN, CDR2 SYDVKM. The CDR3 runs to 14 residues. The CDR3 loop is CASSTREARTEAFF. CDR3 nucleotide sequence: TGTGCCAGCAGCACGCGGGAGGCGAGAACTGAAGCTTTCTTT.

The chain joins TRBV5-1 to TRBJ1-1; no clear D gene. The germline V and J ends were trimmed by 0 bases and 5 bases, with 11 bases remaining between them. The CDR3 is 14 amino acids. Germline V gene sequence: CDR1 SGHRS, CDR2 YFSETQ. The CDR3 bases are TGCGCCAGCAGCTTGGCCCCGGGGATGACTGAAGCTTTCTTT. This translates into CASSLAPGMTEAFF.

The chain employs TRBV5-6 and TRBJ1-3; D not resolved. This CDR3 has 15 amino acids. Germline CDR1 is SGHDT and CDR2 is YYEEEE. V lost 5 bases, J lost 0 bases, and 12 bases lay in between. The CDR3 loop reads CASRPGFDSGNTIYF. CDR3 DNA sequence: TGTGCCAGCAGGCCAGGCTTTGACTCTGGAAACACCATATATTTT. Together with reference TRBV5-6 and TRBJ1-3, the CDR3 gives the full variable domain: DAGVTQSPTHLIKTRGQQVTLRCSPKSGHDTVSWYQQALGQGPQFIFQYYEEEERQRGNFPDRFSGHQFPNYSSELNVNALLLGDSALYLCASRPGFDSGNTIYFGEGSWLTVV.

The chain links TRBV11-2 to TRBJ2-7; D possibly corresponds to TRBD2 (5 bases). This CDR3 is built from 13 residues. Germline assignment: CDR1 SGHAT and CDR2 FQNNGV. V shed 6 bases and J shed 7 bases, with 16 bases lying between them. CDR3 residues: CASSPIGRVEQYF. CDR3 coding DNA: TGTGCCAGCAGTCCGATAGGGCGGGTGGAGCAGTACTTC.

A single count supports this clone. V usage is TRBV7-2 and J usage is TRBJ1-1; D gene ambiguous. Germline values: CDR1 SGHTA, CDR2 FQGNSA. V lost 1 base, J lost 1 base, and 7 bases lay in between. This CDR3 is 14 amino acids long. The CDR3 loop reads CASSLVQTNTEAFF. CDR3 DNA sequence: TGTGCCAGCAGCTTAGTGCAGACGAACACTGAAGCTTTCTTT.

The V and J genes are TRBV5-8 and TRBJ2-6; 7 positions match TRBD1. V shed 0 bases, J shed 0 bases, and the junction held 6 bases outside the gene matches. The CDR3 covers 18 residues. Germline V gene sequence: CDR1 SGHTS, CDR2 YDEGEE. The CDR3 loop reads CASSLAWTGLSGANVLTF. The DNA for the CDR3 is TGTGCCAGCAGCTTGGCCTGGACAGGCCTCTCTGGGGCCAACGTCCTGACTTTC.

The V and J genes are TRBV7-2 and TRBJ2-2; D is perhaps TRBD2 (6 bases). V was cut by 6 bases and J by 7 bases, with 12 bases left in between. This CDR3 has 13 amino acids. Germline V CDR1 and CDR2: SGHTA, FQGNSA. CDR3: CASRFSGGGELFF. The CDR3 nucleotides are TGTGCCAGCAGGTTTAGCGGAGGCGGGGAGCTGTTTTTT.

V usage is TRBV6-1 and J usage is TRBJ1-5; D is ambiguous. The ends were cut back, 5 bases at V and 4 bases at J, with 9 bases in the middle. The germline V gene has CDR1 MNHNS and CDR2 SASEGT. The CDR3 extends over 13 amino acids. CDR3 DNA: TGTGCCAGCAGTCAAGGGATGAATCAGCCCCAGCATTTT. This codes for CASSQGMNQPQHF.

This rearrangement joins TRBV6-6 to TRBJ2-1; D possibly corresponds to TRBD1 (5 bases). The ends were cut back, 0 bases at V and 5 bases at J, with 14 bases in the middle. This CDR3 spans 16 amino acids. Germline V gene lookup returns CDR1 MNHNY and CDR2 SVGAGI (reference sequence). The chain's CDR3 is CASSYSKKGYHNEQFF. CDR3 DNA sequence: TGTGCCAGCAGTTACTCCAAGAAGGGGTACCACAATGAGCAGTTCTTC.

This chain uses TRBV6-5 with TRBJ1-5; 8 bases line up with TRBD1. Germline CDR1 is MNHEY and CDR2 is SVGAGI. The CDR3 covers 16 residues. The trim removed 4 bases at V and 0 bases at J, leaving 5 bases unmatched. The chain's CDR3 is CASSSQGAYSNQPQHF. CDR3 DNA: TGTGCCAGCAGTTCGCAGGGGGCCTATAGCAATCAGCCCCAGCATTTT.

The CDR3 nucleotides read TGTGCCAGCAGCTTCGGACAGGACACCTACGAGCAGTACTTC. This codes for CASSFGQDTYEQYF. The V gene is TRBV7-8, the J gene TRBJ2-5; 7 bases match TRBD1. TRBJ2-7 matches the DNA end more closely, so the J call is doubtful. Germline V lookup: CDR1 SGHVS, CDR2 FQNEAQ. The CDR3 spans 14 residues.

The rearrangement links TRBV7-9 to TRBJ1-1; TRBD1 is a possible D gene (6 bases). Germline CDR1 and CDR2: SEHNR and FQNEAQ (reference sequence). Trimming took off 5 bases at V and 0 bases at J, with 13 bases between the two ends. The CDR3 totals 15 residues. This chain's CDR3 is CASSAQGGMNTEAFF. Written as DNA, the CDR3 is TGTGCCAGCAGCGCACAGGGAGGGATGAACACTGAAGCTTTCTTT.

The chain uses TRBV29-1 and TRBJ1-1; D may be TRBD1 (6 bases). V was shortened by 4 bases and J by 2 bases, with 11 bases between the two germline ends. From germline, CDR1 is SQVTM and CDR2 ANQGSEA. The length of the CDR3 is 13 residues. In nucleotides, the CDR3 is TGCAGCGTTGGACCACAGGGTAACACTGAAGCTTTCTTT. Protein: CSVGPQGNTEAFF. Based on the CDR3 plus reference TRBV29-1 and TRBJ1-1, the full variable domain is SAVISQKPSRDICQRGTSLTIQCQVDSQVTMMFWYRQQPGQSLTLIATANQGSEATYESGFVIDKFPISRPNLTFSTLTVSNMSPEDSSIYLCSVGPQGNTEAFFGQGTRLTVV.

V gene TRBV7-2 combines with J gene TRBJ1-1; the D gene is possibly TRBD1 (5 bases). The germline V gene has CDR1 SGHTA and CDR2 FQGNSA. There are 15 residues in the CDR3. Deletions cut 5 bases from V and 11 bases from J, with 24 bases between. The CDR3 DNA reads as TGTGCCAGCAGCCGAGACCCCGGGACCCAGGTCGTTGCTTTCTTT. It specifies CASSRDPGTQVVAFF.

This chain links TRBV5-1 with TRBJ1-2; TRBD1 agrees at 7 bases. The germline CDR1 and CDR2 sequences are SGHRS and YFSETQ. This CDR3 is 15 amino acids long. The V and J ends lost 5 bases and 0 bases, in that order; junction bases with no gene match: 7. DNA for the CDR3: TGCGCCAGCAGTGAAGGGGACAGCTCTAACTATGGCTACACCTTC. The encoded protein is CASSEGDSSNYGYTF.

The chain joins TRBV5-4 to TRBJ2-1, with D uncertain. Germline CDR1 SGHNT, CDR2 YYREEE (reference sequence). The CDR3 has 13 residues. V dropped 4 bases and J dropped 5 bases, with 10 bases sitting between them. The CDR3 DNA reads TGTGCCAGCAGCACGGGCCTAAACAATGAGCAGTTCTTC. It specifies CASSTGLNNEQFF. Drawing the rest from reference TRBV5-4 and TRBJ2-1, the complete variable domain is ETGVTQSPTHLIKTRGQQVTLRCSSQSGHNTVSWYQQALGQGPQFIFQYYREEENGRGNFPPRFSGLQFPNYSSELNVNALELDDSALYLCASSTGLNNEQFFGPGTRLTVL.

CDR3 residues: CASSEAGTGLGEQYF. In DNA form, the CDR3 reads TGTGCCAGCAGTGAAGCGGGGACAGGGTTGGGGGAGCAGTACTTC. The rearrangement links TRBV6-1 to TRBJ2-7; 9 bases align to TRBD1. This CDR3 contains 15 residues. V lost 0 bases and J lost 7; bases outside the gene matches: 7. CDR1 and CDR2 from the germline V gene are MNHNS and SASEGT.

This chain connects TRBV7-3 to TRBJ2-1; 10 bases line up with TRBD2. The V segment lost 4 bases and the J segment 3 bases; nucleotides outside the gene matches: 6. The germline V gene encodes CDR1 SGHTA and CDR2 FQGTGA. The CDR3 contains 16 residues. In DNA form, the CDR3 reads TGTGCCAGCAGCTCCATAGCGGGGGGAGACTACAATGAGCAGTTCTTC. Encoded protein: CASSSIAGGDYNEQFF.

The chain uses TRBV5-1 and TRBJ1-4; 7 nucleotides align to TRBD1. The germline gives CDR1 SGHRS, CDR2 YFSETQ. V trimming: 4 bases; J trimming: 3 bases; junction bases outside the gene matches: 3. CDR3 size: 14 residues. This chain's CDR3 is CASSPGQSNEKLFF. The CDR3 nucleotides read TGCGCCAGCAGCCCGGGACAGTCTAATGAAAAACTGTTTTTT.

The chain combines TRBV6-4 with TRBJ1-1; no definite D call. The CDR3 length is 14 residues. V was trimmed by 4 bases and J by 10 bases, leaving 19 bases between them. Germline CDR1 and CDR2: MRHNA and SNTAGT. This CDR3 is CASSASDRSQRAFF. CDR3 bases: TGTGCCAGCAGTGCTTCGGATAGGAGCCAGCGAGCTTTCTTT.

The chain joins TRBV10-3 to TRBJ1-2; D is unclear. Trimming removed 0 bases from V and 5 bases from J, with 10 bases in between. This CDR3 is built from 14 residues. Germline values: CDR1 ENHRY, CDR2 SYGVKD. CDR3: CAISESNRNYGYTF. CDR3 coding DNA: TGTGCCATCAGTGAGTCGAACAGAAATTATGGCTACACCTTC.

The chain carries TRBV7-8 and TRBJ1-4, with D uncertain. V was pared by 0 bases and J by 5 bases, with 16 bases between. CDR3 length equals 17 residues. CDR1 SGHVS and CDR2 FQNEAQ come from the germline V gene. This CDR3 is CASSLAGSSKGNEKLFF. CDR3 in DNA: TGTGCCAGCAGCTTAGCGGGCAGCAGTAAAGGAAATGAAAAACTGTTTTTT.

The count of this clone is one. The rearrangement uses TRBV5-6 and TRBJ1-6; no clear D gene. This CDR3 has 15 amino acids. Trimming removed 2 bases at V and 10 bases at J, with 16 bases between. The germline V gene has CDR1 SGHDT and CDR2 YYEEEE. The CDR3, as DNA: TGTGCCAGCAGCTTAGCGGGCGGGGTTCAGTCACCCCTCCACTTT. Amino acid sequence: CASSLAGGVQSPLHF.

The gene calls are TRBV19 and TRBJ2-7, with D possibly TRBD2 on 5 matching bases. The CDR3 is 11 residues long. The V gene lost 8 bases and the J gene lost 4 bases, with 9 bases spanning the gap. Germline V gene lookup returns CDR1 LNHDA and CDR2 SQIVND (reference sequence). CDR3 nucleotide sequence: TGTGCCAGTGGTACGGGGTACGAGCAGTACTTC. Protein sequence: CASGTGYEQYF.

This clone showed up just a few times. The chain employs TRBV10-1 and TRBJ1-6; 9 positions match TRBD1. The CDR3 is 15 residues long. The germline CDR1 and CDR2 sequences are WNHNN and SYGVQD (reference sequence). Unmatched junction bases numbered 9, after V lost 8 bases and J lost 7 bases. The DNA for the CDR3 is TGCGCCAGCTGGGACAGGGAAGGCTTAAATTCACCCCTCCACTTT. Its translation is CASWDREGLNSPLHF.